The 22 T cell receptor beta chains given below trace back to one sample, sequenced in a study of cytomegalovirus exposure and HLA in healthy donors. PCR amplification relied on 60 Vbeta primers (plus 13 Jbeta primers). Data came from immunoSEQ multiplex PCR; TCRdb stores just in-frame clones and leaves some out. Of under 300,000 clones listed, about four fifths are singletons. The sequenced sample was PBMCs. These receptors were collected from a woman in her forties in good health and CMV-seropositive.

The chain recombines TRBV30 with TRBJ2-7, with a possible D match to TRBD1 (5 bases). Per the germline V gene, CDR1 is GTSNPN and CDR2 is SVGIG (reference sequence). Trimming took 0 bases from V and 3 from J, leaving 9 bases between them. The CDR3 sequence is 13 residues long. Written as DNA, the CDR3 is TGTGCCTGGAGTGTAGGACACAACTACGAGCAGTACTTC. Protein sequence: CAWSVGHNYEQYF.

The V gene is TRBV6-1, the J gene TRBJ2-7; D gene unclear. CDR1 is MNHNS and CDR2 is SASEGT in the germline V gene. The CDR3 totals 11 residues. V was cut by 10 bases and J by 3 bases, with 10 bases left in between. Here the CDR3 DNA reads TGTGCCACCTCCGAGGTCTACGAGCAGTACTTC. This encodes CATSEVYEQYF.

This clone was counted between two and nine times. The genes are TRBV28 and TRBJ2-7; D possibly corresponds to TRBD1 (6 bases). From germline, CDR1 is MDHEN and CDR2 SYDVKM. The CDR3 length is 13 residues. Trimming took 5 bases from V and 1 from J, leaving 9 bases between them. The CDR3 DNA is TGTGCCAGCAGTAAAACAGGGTCCTACGAGCAGTACTTC. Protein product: CASSKTGSYEQYF.

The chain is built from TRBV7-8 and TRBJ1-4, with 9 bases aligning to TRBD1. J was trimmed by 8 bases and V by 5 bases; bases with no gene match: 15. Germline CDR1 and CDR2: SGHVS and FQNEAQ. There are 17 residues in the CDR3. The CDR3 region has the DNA TGTGCCAGCAGCCGATTGCACAGGGGGCAAGAGCAAGAAAAACTGTTTTTT. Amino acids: CASSRLHRGQEQEKLFF.

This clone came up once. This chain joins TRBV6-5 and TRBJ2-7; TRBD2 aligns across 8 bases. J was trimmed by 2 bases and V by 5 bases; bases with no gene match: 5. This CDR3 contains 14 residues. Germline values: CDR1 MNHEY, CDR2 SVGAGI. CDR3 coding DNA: TGTGCCAGCAGTCCGGGACTAGGCCCCTACGAGCAGTACTTC. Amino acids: CASSPGLGPYEQYF.

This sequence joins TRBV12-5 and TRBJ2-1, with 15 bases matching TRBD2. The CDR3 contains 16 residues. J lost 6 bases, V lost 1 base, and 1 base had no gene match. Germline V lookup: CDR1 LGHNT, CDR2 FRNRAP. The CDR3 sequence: CASGLGTSGGVNEQFF. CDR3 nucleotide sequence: TGTGCTAGTGGTTTGGGGACTAGCGGGGGGGTCAATGAGCAGTTCTTC.

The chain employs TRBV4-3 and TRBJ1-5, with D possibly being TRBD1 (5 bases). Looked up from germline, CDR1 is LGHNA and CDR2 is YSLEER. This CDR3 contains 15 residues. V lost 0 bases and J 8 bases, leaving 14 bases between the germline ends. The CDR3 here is CASSQDGQAFEPQHF. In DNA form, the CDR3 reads TGCGCCAGCAGCCAAGACGGACAAGCTTTTGAGCCCCAGCATTTT.

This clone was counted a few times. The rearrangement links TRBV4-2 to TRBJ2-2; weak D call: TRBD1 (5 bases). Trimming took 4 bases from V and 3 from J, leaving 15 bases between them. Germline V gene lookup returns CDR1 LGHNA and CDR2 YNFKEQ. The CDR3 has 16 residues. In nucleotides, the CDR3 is TGTGCCAGCAGCCTCCCCCAGGGTGGGGACACCGGGGAGCTGTTTTTT. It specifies CASSLPQGGDTGELFF.

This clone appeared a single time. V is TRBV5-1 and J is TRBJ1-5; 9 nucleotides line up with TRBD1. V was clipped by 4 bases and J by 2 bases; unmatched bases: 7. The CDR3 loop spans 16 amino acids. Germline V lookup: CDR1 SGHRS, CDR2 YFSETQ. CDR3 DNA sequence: TGCGCCAGCAGCGCAGGGACAGGGAAGGGCAATCAGCCCCAGCATTTT. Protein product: CASSAGTGKGNQPQHF.

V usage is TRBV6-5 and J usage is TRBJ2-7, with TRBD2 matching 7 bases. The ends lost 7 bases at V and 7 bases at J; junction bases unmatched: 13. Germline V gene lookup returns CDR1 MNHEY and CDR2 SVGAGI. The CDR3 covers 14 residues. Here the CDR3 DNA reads TGTGCCAGCACGGCTAGCGGAAGACGAAGGGAGCAGTACTTC. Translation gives CASTASGRRREQYF.

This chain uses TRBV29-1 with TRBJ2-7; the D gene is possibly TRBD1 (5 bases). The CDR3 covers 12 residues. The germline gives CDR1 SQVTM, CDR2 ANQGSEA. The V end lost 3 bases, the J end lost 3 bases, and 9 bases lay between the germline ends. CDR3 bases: TGCAGCGTTGATGGGGCCAGCTACGAGCAGTACTTC. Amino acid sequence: CSVDGASYEQYF.

CDR3 amino acids: CSVVLGGAYYEQFF. CDR3 DNA sequence: TGCAGCGTCGTACTAGGGGGGGCTTACTATGAGCAGTTCTTC. The chain employs TRBV29-1 and TRBJ2-1, with D possibly matching TRBD2 (7 bases). The CDR3 contains 14 residues. Germline V gives CDR1 SQVTM, CDR2 ANQGSEA. Trimming took 6 bases from V and 8 from J, leaving 20 bases between them.

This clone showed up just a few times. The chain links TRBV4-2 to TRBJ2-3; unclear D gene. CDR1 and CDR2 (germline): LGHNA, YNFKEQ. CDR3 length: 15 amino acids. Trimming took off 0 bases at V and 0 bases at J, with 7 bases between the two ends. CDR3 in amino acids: CASSQDQASTDTQYF. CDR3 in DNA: TGTGCCAGCAGCCAAGATCAAGCTAGCACAGATACGCAGTATTTT.

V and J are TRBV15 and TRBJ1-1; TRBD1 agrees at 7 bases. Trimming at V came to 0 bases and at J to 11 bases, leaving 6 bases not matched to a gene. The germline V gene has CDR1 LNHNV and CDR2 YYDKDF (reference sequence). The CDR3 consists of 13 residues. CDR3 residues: CATSRDTDRRAFF. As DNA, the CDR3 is TGTGCCACCAGCAGAGACACGGACAGGAGGGCTTTCTTT.

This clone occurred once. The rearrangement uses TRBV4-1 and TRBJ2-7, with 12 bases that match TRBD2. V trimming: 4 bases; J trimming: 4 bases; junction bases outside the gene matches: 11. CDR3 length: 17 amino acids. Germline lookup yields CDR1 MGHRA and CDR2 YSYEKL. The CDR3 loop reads CASSPPLTSGSHYEQYF. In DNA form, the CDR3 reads TGCGCCAGCAGCCCCCCGTTGACTAGCGGGAGCCATTACGAGCAGTACTTC.

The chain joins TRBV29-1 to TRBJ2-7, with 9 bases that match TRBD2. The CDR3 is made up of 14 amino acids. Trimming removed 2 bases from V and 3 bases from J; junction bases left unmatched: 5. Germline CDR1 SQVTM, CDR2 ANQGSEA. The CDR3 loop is CSVELAGAGYEQYF. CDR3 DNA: TGCAGCGTTGAATTAGCGGGAGCGGGCTACGAGCAGTACTTC.

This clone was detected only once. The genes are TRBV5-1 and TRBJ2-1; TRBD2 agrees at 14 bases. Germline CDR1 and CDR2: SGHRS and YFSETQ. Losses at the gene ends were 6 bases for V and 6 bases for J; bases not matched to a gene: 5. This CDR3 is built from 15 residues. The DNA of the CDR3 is TGCGCCAGCACAGGGACTAGCGGGAGCGTCAATGAGCAGTTCTTC. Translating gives CASTGTSGSVNEQFF.

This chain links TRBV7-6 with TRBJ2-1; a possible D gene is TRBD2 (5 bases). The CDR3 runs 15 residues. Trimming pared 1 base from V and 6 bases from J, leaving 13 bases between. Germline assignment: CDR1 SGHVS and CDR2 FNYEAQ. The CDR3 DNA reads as TGTGCCAGCAGCTTAGTTCCGGGGTCGTTCAATGAGCAGTTCTTC. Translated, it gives CASSLVPGSFNEQFF.

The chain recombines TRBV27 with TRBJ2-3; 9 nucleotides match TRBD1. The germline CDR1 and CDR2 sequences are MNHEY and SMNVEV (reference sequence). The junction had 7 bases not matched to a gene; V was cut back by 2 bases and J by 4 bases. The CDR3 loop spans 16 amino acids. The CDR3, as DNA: TGTGCCAGCAGTTTACTGTCGGGACAGGGTTCAGATACGCAGTATTTT. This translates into CASSLLSGQGSDTQYF.

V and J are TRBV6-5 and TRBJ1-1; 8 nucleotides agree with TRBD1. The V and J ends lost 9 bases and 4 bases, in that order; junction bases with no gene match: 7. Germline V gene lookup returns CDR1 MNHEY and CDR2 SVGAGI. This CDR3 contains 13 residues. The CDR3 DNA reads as TGTGCCAGTGGACAGGGACGGGGCACTGAAGCTTTCTTT. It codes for CASGQGRGTEAFF.

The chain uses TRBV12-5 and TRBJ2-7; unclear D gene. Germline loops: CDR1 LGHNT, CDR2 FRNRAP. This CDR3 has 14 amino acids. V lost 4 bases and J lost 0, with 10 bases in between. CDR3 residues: CASGSPGSSYEQYF. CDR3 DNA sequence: TGTGCTAGTGGTTCCCCAGGCAGCTCCTACGAGCAGTACTTC.

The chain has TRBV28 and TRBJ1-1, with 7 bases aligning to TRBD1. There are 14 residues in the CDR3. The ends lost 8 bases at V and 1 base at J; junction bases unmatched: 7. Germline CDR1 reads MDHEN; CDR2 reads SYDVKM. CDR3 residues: CASDPRDRNTEAFF. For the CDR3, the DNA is TGTGCCAGCGACCCCCGGGACAGGAACACTGAAGCTTTCTTT.